Listed below are T cell receptor beta chains from one sample, sequenced in a study of OX40 agonist ivuxolimab in advanced cancers. TCRdb keeps only in-frame clones here, not all; method: immunoSEQ multiplex PCR. In the table there are roughly 70,000 clones, 85% to 90% of which are singletons. Material: CD4+ or CD8+ T cells sorted from blood, obtained in a trial of the OX40 agonist ivuxolimab. Receptors were obtained from an adult with an advanced solid tumor such as melanoma, head and neck, liver or kidney cancer. The CDR3 runs from the conserved cysteine through the conserved F or W. Each record gives: D gene, J gene, V gene, CDR3 length, clone size, CDR3 DNA, CDR3 protein. A D gene is named only where the DNA matches it firmly. Clone size is not always given. Where it is, it says once, few, many or a class for expanded clones.

>TRBD1|TRBJ1-2|TRBV5-4|14|-
TGTGCCAGCAACCAGGGACAGACTAACTATGGCTACACCTTC
CASNQGQTNYGYTF
>-|TRBJ2-2|TRBV10-1|14|-
TGCGCCAGCAGTGGACTCTTGAACACCGGGGAGCTGTTTTTT
CASSGLLNTGELFF
>-|TRBJ1-5|TRBV7-9|17|-
TGTGCCAGCAGCCGCTGGGGAGGGGAAGTCGGCAATCAGCCCCAGCATTTT
CASSRWGGEVGNQPQHF
>-|TRBJ2-7|TRBV28|13|-
TGTGCCAGCAAGGGACTGGTCAAATACGAGCAGTACTTC
CASKGLVKYEQYF
>-|TRBJ2-7|TRBV19|14|few
TGTGCCAGTACCCGAGACCCGAGCTCCTACGAGCAGTACTTC
CASTRDPSSYEQYF
>TRBD2|TRBJ2-1|TRBV5-4|15|-
TGTGCCAGCAGCTTGGACGCGGGAGGAATCGATGAGCAGTTCTTC
CASSLDAGGIDEQFF
>TRBD2|TRBJ2-1|TRBV5-1|14|-
TGCGCCAGCAGCTTGAGCGGGAGGTTAAATGAGCAGTTCTTC
CASSLSGRLNEQFF
>-|TRBJ1-1|TRBV13|13|-
TGTGCCAGCAACACAGGGTTAAACGCTGAAGCTTTCTTT
CASNTGLNAEAFF
>TRBD1|TRBJ2-1|TRBV5-5|14|-
TGTGCCAGCAGCTTCTTCACAGGGGACAATGAGCAGTTCTTC
CASSFFTGDNEQFF
>TRBD2|TRBJ2-3|TRBV28|14|-
TGTGCCAGCAGTTCCGGGGGAGGGACAGATACGCAGTATTTT
CASSSGGGTDTQYF
>-|TRBJ2-1|TRBV11-2|16|-
TGTGCCAGCAGCCACAGGGATGCGAGCTCCTACAATGAGCAGTTCTTC
CASSHRDASSYNEQFF
>TRBD2|TRBJ2-1|TRBV7-9|16|-
TGTGCCAGCAGCCGAGCGGGAGGGCCTTCCTACAATGAGCAGTTCTTC
CASSRAGGPSYNEQFF
>TRBD1|TRBJ1-1|TRBV25-1|12|-
TGTGCCAGCAGTGCCTGGACAGGGTTTTCTTTCTTT
CASSAWTGFSFF
>-|TRBJ2-7|TRBV14|14|many
TGTGCCAGCAGCCTTAGAACAGGCTCGGGCGAGCAGTACTTC
CASSLRTGSGEQYF
>-|TRBJ2-5|TRBV7-2|11|few
TGTGCCAGCAGCTTAGCAGAGACCCAGTACTTC
CASSLAETQYF
>TRBD2|TRBJ2-3|TRBV5-1|15|-
TGCGCCAGCAGTGGGACTAGCGTTCGCACAGATACGCAGTATTTT
CASSGTSVRTDTQYF
>-|TRBJ2-4|TRBV29-1|11|-
TGCAGCGTTGACGGCGAAAACATTCAGTACTTC
CSVDGENIQYF
>TRBD2|TRBJ2-7|TRBV7-2|14|once
TGTGCCAGCAGCTTAGAAGAGGGACTAGCGGGAACCAACTTC
CASSLEEGLAGTNF
>-|TRBJ1-3|TRBV28|16|-
TGTGCCAGCAGTTCGCACGGACAGACGAGGGGAAACACCATATATTTT
CASSSHGQTRGNTIYF
>TRBD2|TRBJ2-5|TRBV19|16|-
TGTGCCAGTAAGGGACTAGCGGGAGGGCCCAAAGAGACCCAGTACTTC
CASKGLAGGPKETQYF
>-|TRBJ2-1|TRBV18|13|-
TGTGCCAGCTCACCACCCCCGGGAAATGAGCAGTTCTTC
CASSPPPGNEQFF
>-|TRBJ2-3|TRBV21-1|11|-
TGTGCCAGCCCCTATGAAGATACGCAGTATTTT
CASPYEDTQYF
>TRBD1|TRBJ1-2|TRBV30|13|-
TGTGCCTGGACCCCGGGACAGTCTTATGGCTACACCTTC
CAWTPGQSYGYTF
>TRBD2|TRBJ2-1|TRBV29-1|15|-
TGCAGCGTTTCCCCAATAGCGGGGAACTACAATGAGCAGTTCTTC
CSVSPIAGNYNEQFF
>TRBD1|TRBJ2-3|TRBV7-9|15|-
TGTGCCAGCAGCTCTGGACAGGGGTCCGCAGATACGCAGTATTTT
CASSSGQGSADTQYF
>TRBD1|TRBJ1-3|TRBV7-9|15|-
TGTGCCAGCAGCCCGGGACAGGGAGCAGGAAACACCATATATTTT
CASSPGQGAGNTIYF
>-|TRBJ2-3|TRBV7-3|15|-
TGTGCCAGCAGTTCTAGCTTGGTGCGCACAGATACGCAGTATTTT
CASSSSLVRTDTQYF
>TRBD2|TRBJ2-5|TRBV7-8|14|-
TGTGCCAGCAGCCTCAGTACTAGCGGGGAGACCCAGTACTTC
CASSLSTSGETQYF
>TRBD1|TRBJ1-2|TRBV14|15|-
TGTGCCAGCAGCCCAGTCAGGGACAGGTCGTATGGCTACACCTTC
CASSPVRDRSYGYTF
>-|TRBJ1-2|TRBV29-1|12|-
TGCAGCGTGTGGACAGCTAACTATGGCTACACCTTC
CSVWTANYGYTF
>TRBD1|TRBJ2-5|TRBV29-1|12|-
TGCAGCACGGGACAGGGGATCGAGACCCAGTACTTC
CSTGQGIETQYF
>-|TRBJ2-1|TRBV19|14|-
TGTGCCAGTAGGGGAGATTCGGTTTACAATGAGCAGTTCTTC
CASRGDSVYNEQFF
>TRBD2|TRBJ2-3|TRBV5-6|17|-
TGTGCCAGCAGCTTGTTCCGGAGCCTAGCGGGTTACGGTACGCAGTATTTT
CASSLFRSLAGYGTQYF
>-|TRBJ1-5|TRBV15|15|-
TGTGCCACCAGCAGAGAGCCGTCGGGCAATCAGCCCCAGCATTTT
CATSREPSGNQPQHF
>-|TRBJ1-6|TRBV11-3|15|-
TGTGCCAGCAGCTTAAGTCGACGGAGTAATTCACCCCTCCACTTT
CASSLSRRSNSPLHF
>-|TRBJ2-1|TRBV7-2|14|-
TGTGCCAGCAGCCGATATAGCGCAGGTAATGAGCAGTTCTTC
CASSRYSAGNEQFF
>-|TRBJ1-3|TRBV6-1|12|-
TGTGCCAGCAGTGAAACCGGAAACACCATATATTTT
CASSETGNTIYF
>TRBD1|TRBJ2-2|TRBV6-1|13|-
TGTGCCAGCGGACAGGGGAGCACCGGGGAGCTGTTTTTT
CASGQGSTGELFF
>-|TRBJ2-3|TRBV30|15|-
TGTGCCTGGAGTGTACAGCCCGACGGGGCAGATACGCAGTATTTT
CAWSVQPDGADTQYF
>-|TRBJ2-7|TRBV6-5|14|-
TGTGCCAGCAGTGAAGTCAGGGTTGGATACGAGCAGTACTTC
CASSEVRVGYEQYF
>-|TRBJ2-1|TRBV10-3|14|-
TGTGCCACCGGGGAGGACCCCGCATACAATGAGCAGTTCTTC
CATGEDPAYNEQFF
>TRBD1|TRBJ1-4|TRBV25-1|14|-
TGTGCCAGCAGTGCGGGACAGTGGAATGAAAAACTGTTTTTT
CASSAGQWNEKLFF
>-|TRBJ1-5|TRBV4-1|16|-
TGCGCCAGCAGCCAAGATGCGACAGTCAGCAATCAGCCCCAGCATTTT
CASSQDATVSNQPQHF
>-|TRBJ2-5|TRBV7-8|15|-
TGTGCCAGCAGGAAACTAGCAGCCAAGCAAGAGACCCAGTACTTC
CASRKLAAKQETQYF
>-|TRBJ1-1|TRBV10-3|15|-
TGTGCCATCAGTGAGTCGAGAGGGAGATACACTGAAGCTTTCTTT
CAISESRGRYTEAFF
>-|TRBJ2-7|TRBV5-1|14|-
TGCGCCAGCAGTCCCTCTACCGTTACCTACGAGCAGTACTTC
CASSPSTVTYEQYF
>-|TRBJ2-3|TRBV30|14|-
TGTGCCTGGAGTGGGGGGGCGGGCACAGATACGCAGTATTTT
CAWSGGAGTDTQYF